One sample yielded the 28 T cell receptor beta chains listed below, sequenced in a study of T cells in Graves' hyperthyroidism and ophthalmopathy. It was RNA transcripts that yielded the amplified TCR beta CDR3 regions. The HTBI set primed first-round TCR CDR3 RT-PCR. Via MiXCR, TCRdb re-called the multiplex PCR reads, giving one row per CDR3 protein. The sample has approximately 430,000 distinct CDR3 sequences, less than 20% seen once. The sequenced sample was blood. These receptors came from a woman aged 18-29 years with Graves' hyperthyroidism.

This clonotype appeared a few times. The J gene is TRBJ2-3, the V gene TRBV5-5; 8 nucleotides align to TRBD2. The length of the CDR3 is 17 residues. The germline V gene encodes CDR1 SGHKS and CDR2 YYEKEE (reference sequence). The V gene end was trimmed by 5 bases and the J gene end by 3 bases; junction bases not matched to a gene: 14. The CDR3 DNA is TGTGCCAGCAGGATTAGCACGGGAGGGCTGGGGACAGATACGCAGTATTTT. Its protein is CASRISTGGLGTDTQYF.

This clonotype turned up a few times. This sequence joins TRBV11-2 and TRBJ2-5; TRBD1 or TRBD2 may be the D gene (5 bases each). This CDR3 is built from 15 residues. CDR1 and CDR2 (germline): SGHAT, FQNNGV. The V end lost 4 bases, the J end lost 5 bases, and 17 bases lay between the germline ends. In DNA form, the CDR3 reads TGTGCCAGCAGCTCGGATCCGGGACGAGCCGAGACCCAGTACTTC. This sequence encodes CASSSDPGRAETQYF.

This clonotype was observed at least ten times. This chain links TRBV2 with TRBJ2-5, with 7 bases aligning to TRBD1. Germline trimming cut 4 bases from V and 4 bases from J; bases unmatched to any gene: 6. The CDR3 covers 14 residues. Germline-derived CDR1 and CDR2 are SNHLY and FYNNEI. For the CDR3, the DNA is TGTGCCAGCAGTGCTGAAGGGGGCGGAGAGACCCAGTACTTC. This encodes CASSAEGGGETQYF.

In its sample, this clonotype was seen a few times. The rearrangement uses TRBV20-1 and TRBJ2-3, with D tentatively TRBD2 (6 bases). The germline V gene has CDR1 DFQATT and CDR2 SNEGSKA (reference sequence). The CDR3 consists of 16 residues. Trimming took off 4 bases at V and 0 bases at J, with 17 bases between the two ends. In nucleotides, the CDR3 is TGCAGTGCTACGGACTCTAGCGACACTAGCACAGATACGCAGTATTTT. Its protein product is CSATDSSDTSTDTQYF.

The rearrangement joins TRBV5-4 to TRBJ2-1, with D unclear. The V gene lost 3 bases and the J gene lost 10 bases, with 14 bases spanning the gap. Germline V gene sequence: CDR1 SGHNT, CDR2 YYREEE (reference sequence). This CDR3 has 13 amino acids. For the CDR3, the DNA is TGTGCCAGCAGCTCCCCCCCCCCAGGAGAGCAGTTCTTC. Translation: CASSSPPPGEQFF.

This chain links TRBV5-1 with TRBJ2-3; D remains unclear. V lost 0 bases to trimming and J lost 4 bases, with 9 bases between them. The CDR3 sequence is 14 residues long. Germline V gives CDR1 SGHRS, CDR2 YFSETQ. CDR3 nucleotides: TGCGCCAGCAGCTTGGCTCAGTCCGCAGATACGCAGTATTTT. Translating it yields CASSLAQSADTQYF.

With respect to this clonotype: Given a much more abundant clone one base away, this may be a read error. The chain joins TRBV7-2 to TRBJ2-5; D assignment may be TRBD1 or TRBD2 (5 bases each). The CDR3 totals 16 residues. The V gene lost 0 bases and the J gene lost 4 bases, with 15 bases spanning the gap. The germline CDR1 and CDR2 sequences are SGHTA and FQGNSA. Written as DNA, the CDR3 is TGTGCCAGCAGCTTAGCGAGTCGTGGGGGACGAGAGACCCAGTACTTC. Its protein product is CASSLASRGGRETQYF.

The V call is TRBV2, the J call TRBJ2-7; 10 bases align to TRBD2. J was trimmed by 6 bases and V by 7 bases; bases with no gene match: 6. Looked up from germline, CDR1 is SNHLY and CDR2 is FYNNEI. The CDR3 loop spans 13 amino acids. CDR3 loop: CASTTSGPGEQYF. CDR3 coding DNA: TGTGCCAGCACGACTAGCGGGCCCGGCGAGCAGTACTTC.

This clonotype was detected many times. CDR3 protein: CASSQGSNTGELFF. For the CDR3, the DNA is TGTGCCAGCAGCCAAGGGAGCAACACCGGGGAGCTGTTTTTT. This chain connects TRBV3-1 to TRBJ2-2; no definite D call. Trimming took off 1 base at V and 2 bases at J, with 5 bases between the two ends. Germline V gives CDR1 LGHDT, CDR2 YNNKEL (reference sequence). The CDR3 is 14 residues long.

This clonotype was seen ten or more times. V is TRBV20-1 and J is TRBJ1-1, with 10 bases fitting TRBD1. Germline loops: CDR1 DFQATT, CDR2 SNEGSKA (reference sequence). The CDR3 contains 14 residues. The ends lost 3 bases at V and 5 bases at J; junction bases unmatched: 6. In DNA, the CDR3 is TGCAGTGCTAGGGGGACAGGGGCGCGAACTGAAGCTTTCTTT. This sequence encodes CSARGTGARTEAFF.

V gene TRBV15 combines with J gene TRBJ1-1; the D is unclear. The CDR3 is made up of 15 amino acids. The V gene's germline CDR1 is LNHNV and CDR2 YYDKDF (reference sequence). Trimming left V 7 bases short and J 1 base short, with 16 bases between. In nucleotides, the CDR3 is TGTGCCACCACCACCCCCCAGGACGGGAACACTGAAGCTTTCTTT. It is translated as CATTTPQDGNTEAFF.

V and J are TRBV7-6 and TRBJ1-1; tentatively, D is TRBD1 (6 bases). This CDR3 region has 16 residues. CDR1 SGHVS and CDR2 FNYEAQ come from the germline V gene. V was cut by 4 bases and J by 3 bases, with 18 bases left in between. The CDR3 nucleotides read TGTGCCAGCAGCTCGGCAGGGGCCCCATCGGACACTGAAGCTTTCTTT. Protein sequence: CASSSAGAPSDTEAFF.

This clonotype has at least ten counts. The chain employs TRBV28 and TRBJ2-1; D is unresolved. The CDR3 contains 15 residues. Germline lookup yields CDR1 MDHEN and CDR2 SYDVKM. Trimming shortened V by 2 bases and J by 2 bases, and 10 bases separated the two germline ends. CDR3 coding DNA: TGTGCCAGCAGTTTAGGAGCGACCCCCTACAATGAGCAGTTCTTC. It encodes CASSLGATPYNEQFF.

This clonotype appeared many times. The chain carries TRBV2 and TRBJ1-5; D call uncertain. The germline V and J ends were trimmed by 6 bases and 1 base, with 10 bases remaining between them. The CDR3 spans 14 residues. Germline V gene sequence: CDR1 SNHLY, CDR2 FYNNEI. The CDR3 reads CASRRDNSNQPQHF. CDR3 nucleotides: TGTGCCAGCAGGAGGGATAACAGCAATCAGCCCCAGCATTTT.

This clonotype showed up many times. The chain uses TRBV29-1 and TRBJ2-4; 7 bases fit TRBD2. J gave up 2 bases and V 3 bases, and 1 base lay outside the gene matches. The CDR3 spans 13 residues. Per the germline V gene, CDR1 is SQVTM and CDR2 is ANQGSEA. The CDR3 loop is CSVEGGTKNIQYF. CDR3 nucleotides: TGCAGCGTTGAGGGGGGGACCAAAAACATTCAGTACTTC. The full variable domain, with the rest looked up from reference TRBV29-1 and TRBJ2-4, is SAVISQKPSRDICQRGTSLTIQCQVDSQVTMMFWYRQQPGQSLTLIATANQGSEATYESGFVIDKFPISRPNLTFSTLTVSNMSPEDSSIYLCSVEGGTKNIQYFGAGTRLSVL.

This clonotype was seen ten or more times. CDR3 sequence reads: CSARDQGSLAHEQYF. The CDR3 DNA reads as TGCAGTGCTAGAGATCAGGGCTCCCTCGCCCACGAGCAGTACTTC. The chain employs TRBV20-1 and TRBJ2-7, with a possible D match to TRBD1 (5 bases). V lost 0 bases and J lost 5, with 17 bases in between. CDR3 length: 15 amino acids. CDR1 is DFQATT and CDR2 is SNEGSKA in the germline V gene (reference sequence).

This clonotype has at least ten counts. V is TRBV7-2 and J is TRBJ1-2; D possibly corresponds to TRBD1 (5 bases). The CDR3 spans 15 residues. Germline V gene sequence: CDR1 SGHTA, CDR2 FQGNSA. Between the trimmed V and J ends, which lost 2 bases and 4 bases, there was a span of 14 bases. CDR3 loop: CASSLSLQGGYGYTF. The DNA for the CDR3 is TGTGCCAGCAGCTTATCCCTGCAGGGCGGCTATGGCTACACCTTC. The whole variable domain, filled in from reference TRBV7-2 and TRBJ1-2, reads GAGVSQSPSNKVTEKGKDVELRCDPISGHTALYWYRQSLGQGLEFLIYFQGNSAPDKSGLPSDRFSAERTGGSVSTLTIQRTQQEDSAVYLCASSLSLQGGYGYTFGSGTRLTVV.

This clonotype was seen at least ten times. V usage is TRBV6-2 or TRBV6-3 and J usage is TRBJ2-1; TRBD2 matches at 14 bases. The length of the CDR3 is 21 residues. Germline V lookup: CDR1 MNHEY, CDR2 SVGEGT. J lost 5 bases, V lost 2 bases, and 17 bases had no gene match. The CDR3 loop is CASSYPGTSGGHGGLDNEQFF. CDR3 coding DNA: TGTGCCAGCAGTTACCCTGGGACTAGCGGGGGCCACGGAGGGCTAGACAATGAGCAGTTCTTC.

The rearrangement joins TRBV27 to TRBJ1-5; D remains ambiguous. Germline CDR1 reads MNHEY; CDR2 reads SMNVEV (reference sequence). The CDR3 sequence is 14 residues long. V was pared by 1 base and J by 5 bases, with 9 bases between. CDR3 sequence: CASSLYLGYQPQHF. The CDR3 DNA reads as TGTGCCAGCAGTTTATACCTAGGGTATCAGCCCCAGCATTTT.

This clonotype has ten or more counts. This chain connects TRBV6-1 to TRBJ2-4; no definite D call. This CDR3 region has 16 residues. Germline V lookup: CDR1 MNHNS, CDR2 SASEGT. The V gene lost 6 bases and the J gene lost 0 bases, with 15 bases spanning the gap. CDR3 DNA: TGTGCCAGCAGCGGTGACGGAGTCTTAGCCAAAAACATTCAGTACTTC. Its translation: CASSGDGVLAKNIQYF.

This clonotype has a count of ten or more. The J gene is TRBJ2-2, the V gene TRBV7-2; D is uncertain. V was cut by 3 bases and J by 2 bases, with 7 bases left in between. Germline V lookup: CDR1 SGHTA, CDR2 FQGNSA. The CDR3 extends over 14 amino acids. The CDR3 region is CASSFYSNTGELFF. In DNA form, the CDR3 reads TGTGCCAGCAGCTTTTACTCCAACACCGGGGAGCTGTTTTTT.

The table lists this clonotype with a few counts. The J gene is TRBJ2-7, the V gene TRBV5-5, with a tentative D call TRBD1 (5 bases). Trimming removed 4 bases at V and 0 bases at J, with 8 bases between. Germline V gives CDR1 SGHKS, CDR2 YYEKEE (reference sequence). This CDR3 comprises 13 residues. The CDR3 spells CASSRTTSYEQYF. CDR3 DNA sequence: TGTGCCAGCAGCCGGACAACCTCCTACGAGCAGTACTTC.

In nucleotides, the CDR3 is TGTGCCAGTAGCCCGGGACACCTAGCCAAAAACATTCAGTACTTC. This sequence encodes CASSPGHLAKNIQYF. The rearrangement joins TRBV19 to TRBJ2-4; tentatively, D is TRBD1 (6 bases). The CDR3 has 15 residues. V lost 6 bases, J lost 0 bases, and 12 bases lay in between. CDR1 LNHDA and CDR2 SQIVND come from the germline V gene (reference sequence).

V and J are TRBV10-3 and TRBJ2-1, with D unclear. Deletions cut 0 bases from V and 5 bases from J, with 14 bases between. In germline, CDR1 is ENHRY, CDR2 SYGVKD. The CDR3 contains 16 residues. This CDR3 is CAISESNLGSHNEQFF. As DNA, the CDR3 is TGTGCCATCAGTGAGTCGAATCTAGGGTCCCACAATGAGCAGTTCTTC.

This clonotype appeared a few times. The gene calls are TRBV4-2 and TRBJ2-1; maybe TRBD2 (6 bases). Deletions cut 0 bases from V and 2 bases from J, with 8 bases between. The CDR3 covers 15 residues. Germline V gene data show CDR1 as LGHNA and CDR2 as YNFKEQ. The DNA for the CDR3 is TGTGCCAGCAGCCAAGATCGGGAGCCCTACAATGAGCAGTTCTTC. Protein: CASSQDREPYNEQFF.

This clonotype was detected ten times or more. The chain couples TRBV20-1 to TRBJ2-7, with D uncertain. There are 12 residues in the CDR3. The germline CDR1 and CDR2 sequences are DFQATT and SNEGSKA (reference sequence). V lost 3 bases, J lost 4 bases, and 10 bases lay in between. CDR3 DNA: TGCAGTGCTAGTTCCCAATCATACGAGCAGTACTTC. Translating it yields CSASSQSYEQYF.

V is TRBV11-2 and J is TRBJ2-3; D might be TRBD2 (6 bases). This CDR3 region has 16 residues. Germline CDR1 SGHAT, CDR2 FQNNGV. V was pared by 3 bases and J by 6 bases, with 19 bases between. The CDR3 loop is CASSFSLGTRGDTQYF. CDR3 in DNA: TGTGCCAGCAGCTTTTCCCTCGGGACCCGGGGGGATACGCAGTATTTT.

The CDR3 coding sequence is TGCAGCGTTGAATTAGCGGGGGGGAACACCGGGGAGCTGTTTTTT. Amino acid sequence: CSVELAGGNTGELFF. This sequence joins TRBV29-1 and TRBJ2-2, with 10 bases matching TRBD2. The CDR3 consists of 15 residues. The V gene's germline CDR1 is SQVTM and CDR2 ANQGSEA. Germline trimming cut 2 bases from V and 1 base from J; bases unmatched to any gene: 1.